The present T cell receptor (beta chain) was sequenced within a study of T cell responses to AZD1222 COVID-19 vaccine (dated by TCRdb to the early 2020s). General notes on the study: TCR sequencing covered fewer than 250 trial participants: about 210 given two doses of AZD1222 and approximately 25 given two doses of MenACWY control vaccine. Trial participants were enrolled by age into 18-55, 56-69 and 70-plus year subgroups, with 148, 28 and 57 TCR-sequenced participants respectively. The full study reports these points: Because no samples from the day 14 peak response were available, repertoires could be characterized only after the peak T cell response. Reportedly, close to half of the unique spike-specific TCRs recognized epitopes lying outside the regions that are mutated in the B.1.351 and B.1.1.7 variants. In the small 56-69-year group, the increase in depth fell short of significance, most likely because of low power. Conclusions about previously exposed vaccinees were limited because only six AZD1222 recipients were SARS-CoV-2 seropositive at baseline. CD4 TCRs associated with the vaccine covered the entire spike protein, and the dominant responses were in regions 160-218 and 743-854. Most participants were white British and females outnumbered males, and the authors suggested that clonal diversity may have been underestimated. Spike-specific TCR breadth and depth rose significantly after two AZD1222 doses compared with day 0 and with MenACWY recipients.

The time point label here, explained by the study, means: baseline before first vaccination. Sample treatment or condition, as interpreted from the label and publication: meningococcal conjugate vaccine given as trial control. Vaccinee samples were obtained from the UK trials COV001 and COV002, which included a single-blind randomized controlled phase 2/3 trial of AZD1222 (ChAdOx1 nCoV-19) in healthy adults. For TCRbeta chain sequencing, PBMC samples from trial participants were taken at day 0 and at day 28 after the second dose. Remarks on this clone: What this receptor recognizes is not known. Base qualities are not recorded, but no much larger clone differs from it by a single base.

The CDR3 regions of human TCRbeta chains were analyzed by immunosequencing. The study's own analysis went as follows. Repertoire TCRs were matched against a reference library of SARS-CoV-2-specific TCRs generated with the MIRA antigen-specificity platform. Breadth meant the fraction of unique TCRs that were SARS-CoV-2-associated, whereas depth meant the fraction of total T cells that were SARS-CoV-2-associated. Using the MIRA data, every spike-specific TCR was mapped to the spike region that the TCR reacted to and assigned to either a CD4 or a CD8 class. Log10-transformed breadth and depth values were compared by one-way ANOVA with Sidak's multiple comparisons tests. TCRdb carries this immuneACCESS record with in-frame sequences only. Its versions omit some clonotypes, under half of them owing to an unresolved V gene in the studies checked, with the rest unexplained. V, J and clone size are those of that table, while D and trimming were read from the DNA. This sample gives some 140,000 clones in total; roughly nine tenths of them show up just once. Together, the top ten hold 4.5% to 6% of the sample.

This TCR came from an adult in good health. The sequences come from peripheral blood, collected on day 0 of MenACWY control vaccination.

The CDR3 in this case is CASSFSSNQPQHF. The base sequence is TGTGCCAGCAGCTTCAGTAGCAATCAGCCCCAGCATTTT. The rearrangement joined TRBV6-5 to TRBJ1-5; the D gene is not confidently resolved. V lost 6 bases and J lost 0 bases; the stretch between them is 6 bases long. The CDR3 has 13 amino acids, counting the end cysteine and phenylalanine. The retained sequence is limited to the CDR3, 39 bases, with the frame set at the first base. For CDR1 and CDR2, the germline V gene lists MNHEY and SVGAGI.